The 28 T cell receptor beta chains presented below share a single source sample, sequenced in a study of T-cell reconstitution after alpha-beta-depleted transplantation in children. The library targeted TCRbeta and was prepared with unique molecular identifiers. Using its own MiXCR run on the PCR reads, TCRdb lists one record per CDR3 protein. The sample contains about 400,000 distinct CDR3 sequences, roughly 21% of which appear only once. This sample comprised PBMCs from the stem cell graft donor, obtained from the stem cell graft. These TCRs come from a human donor who donated a stem cell graft to a child with acute myeloid leukemia.

The rearrangement joins TRBV20-1 to TRBJ2-2; no clear D. Trimming took 0 bases from V and 2 from J, leaving 7 bases between them. CDR3 length equals 14 residues. Per germline, CDR1 DFQATT and CDR2 SNEGSKA (reference sequence). The CDR3 sequence: CSARDWGNTGELFF. The CDR3 DNA follows: TGCAGTGCTAGAGATTGGGGTAACACCGGGGAGCTGTTTTTT.

This clonotype was seen more than once but under ten times. This chain uses TRBV4-2 with TRBJ2-2, with TRBD2 as a possible D gene (5 bases). Deletions cut 1 base from V and 6 bases from J, with 15 bases between. From germline, CDR1 is LGHNA and CDR2 YNFKEQ. The CDR3 contains 16 residues. The CDR3: CASSQGRGGGSGELFF. CDR3 nucleotides: TGTGCCAGCAGCCAAGGGCGCGGAGGCGGGTCCGGGGAGCTGTTTTTT.

V and J are TRBV14 and TRBJ2-1, with TRBD2 matching over 7 bases. V dropped 4 bases and J dropped 6; count of bases not matched to a gene: 9. There are 15 residues in the CDR3. Germline loops: CDR1 SGHDN, CDR2 FVKESK. The CDR3 region has the DNA TGTGCCAGCAGCCTCGGACTAGAATCGGCCAATGAGCAGTTCTTC. This codes for CASSLGLESANEQFF.

This rearrangement joins TRBV27 to TRBJ2-7; 12 bases fit TRBD1. Germline V gene data show CDR1 as MNHEY and CDR2 as SMNVEV (reference sequence). CDR3 length: 14 residues. Germline trimming cut 5 bases from V and 6 bases from J; bases unmatched to any gene: 5. In DNA, the CDR3 is TGTGCCAGCAGTCTGGGGACAGGGGGCGGCGAGCAGTACTTC. Translating it yields CASSLGTGGGEQYF.

This rearrangement joins TRBV4-1 to TRBJ2-7; 9 nucleotides agree with TRBD1. CDR1 is MGHRA, CDR2 YSYEKL, per germline. CDR3 size: 15 residues. Trimming removed 1 base from V and 2 bases from J; junction bases left unmatched: 3. The CDR3, as DNA: TGCGCCAGCAGCCAAGGGACAGGGGAACCCTACGAGCAGTACTTC. Its protein is CASSQGTGEPYEQYF.

At least ten counts were recorded for this clonotype. The chain links TRBV7-2 to TRBJ2-5; 10 bases line up with TRBD2. Germline V gives CDR1 SGHTA, CDR2 FQGNSA. V gave up 1 base and J gave up 4 bases; unmatched junction bases: 6. This CDR3 has 16 residues. The CDR3 loop is CASSLVNLAGVETQYF. In nucleotides, the CDR3 is TGTGCCAGCAGCTTAGTCAATCTAGCGGGGGTAGAGACCCAGTACTTC.

The chain carries TRBV29-1 and TRBJ1-1, with a possible D match to TRBD1 (6 bases). The CDR3 is 12 amino acids. Trimming removed 6 bases at V and 11 bases at J, with 19 bases between. The germline V gene has CDR1 SQVTM and CDR2 ANQGSEA. The CDR3 nucleotides read TGCAGCGTCTCGACAGGTTTTGGGATGGCTTTCTTT. Protein sequence: CSVSTGFGMAFF. The complete variable domain, with remaining parts taken from reference TRBV29-1 and TRBJ1-1, reads SAVISQKPSRDICQRGTSLTIQCQVDSQVTMMFWYRQQPGQSLTLIATANQGSEATYESGFVIDKFPISRPNLTFSTLTVSNMSPEDSSIYLCSVSTGFGMAFFGQGTRLTVV.

The chain joins TRBV9 to TRBJ2-7; D is ambiguous. Germline lookup yields CDR1 SGDLS and CDR2 YYNGEE. Trimming stripped 1 base from V and 5 bases from J, with 13 bases between. This CDR3 region has 14 residues. The CDR3 bases are TGTGCCAGCAGCGTATCCCCGATAGGAAACGAGCAGTACTTC. Protein sequence: CASSVSPIGNEQYF.

The chain employs TRBV20-1 and TRBJ1-5; D is ambiguous. The V end lost 2 bases, the J end lost 6 bases, and 11 bases lay between the germline ends. The CDR3 loop spans 13 amino acids. Looked up from germline, CDR1 is DFQATT and CDR2 is SNEGSKA (reference sequence). The CDR3 reads CSARRVAGQPQHF. The CDR3 DNA is TGCAGTGCTAGAAGAGTGGCGGGTCAGCCCCAGCATTTT.

The rearrangement joins TRBV9 to TRBJ2-1; D gene ambiguous. V was clipped by 0 bases and J by 7 bases, with 11 bases between them. The CDR3 has 14 residues. Looked up from germline, CDR1 is SGDLS and CDR2 is YYNGEE. The CDR3 DNA reads as TGTGCCAGCAGCGTAGATTTCGTGAGGAATGAGCAGTTCTTC. Translated: CASSVDFVRNEQFF.

This clonotype has a handful of counts. V and J are TRBV12-3 or TRBV12-4 and TRBJ2-5; no definite D call. This CDR3 is 11 amino acids long. Trimming stripped 7 bases from V and 4 bases from J, with 7 bases between. The CDR3 reads CASTVRETQYF. For the CDR3, the DNA is TGTGCCAGCACCGTTCGAGAGACCCAGTACTTC.

The rearrangement uses TRBV7-9 and TRBJ2-7; D unclear. CDR3 length: 12 amino acids. The germline V gene has CDR1 SEHNR and CDR2 FQNEAQ (reference sequence). Trimming removed 5 bases from V and 3 bases from J, with 8 bases in between. The CDR3 spells CASSQSDYEQYF. CDR3 coding DNA: TGTGCCAGCAGCCAATCAGACTACGAGCAGTACTTC.

The rearrangement joins TRBV20-1 to TRBJ1-2; D might be TRBD1 (5 bases). Germline V gene data show CDR1 as DFQATT and CDR2 as SNEGSKA (reference sequence). This CDR3 has 14 amino acids. The germline V and J ends were trimmed by 6 bases and 7 bases, with 21 bases remaining between them. CDR3 loop: CSAPGEGQGFGYTF. CDR3 nucleotides: TGCAGTGCCCCGGGGGAGGGGCAGGGCTTTGGCTACACCTTC.

This chain links TRBV7-9 with TRBJ2-7; TRBD2 matches at 10 bases. Germline loops: CDR1 SEHNR, CDR2 FQNEAQ (reference sequence). The trim removed 1 base at V and 0 bases at J, leaving 3 bases unmatched. The CDR3 has 16 amino acids. For the CDR3, the DNA is TGTGCCAGCAGCTTAGGGACTAGCGGAATCTCCTACGAGCAGTACTTC. Encoded protein: CASSLGTSGISYEQYF.

This clonotype was observed at least ten times. V gene TRBV25-1 combines with J gene TRBJ2-5, with D perhaps TRBD1 or TRBD2 (5 bases each). V was shortened by 2 bases and J by 2 bases, with 9 bases between the two germline ends. This CDR3 contains 14 residues. Germline V CDR1 and CDR2: MGHDK, SYGVNS. The CDR3, as DNA: TGTGCCAGCAGTGAAGAGGGGTCTCAAGAGACCCAGTACTTC. Translated: CASSEEGSQETQYF. Supplemented by reference TRBV25-1 and TRBJ2-5, the full variable domain reads EADIYQTPRYLVIGTGKKITLECSQTMGHDKMYWYQQDPGMELHLIHYSYGVNSTEKGDLSSESTVSRIRTEHFPLTLESARPSHTSQYLCASSEEGSQETQYFGPGTRLLVL.

This clonotype was found a few times. The chain has TRBV20-1 and TRBJ2-7; D ambiguous. Looked up from germline, CDR1 is DFQATT and CDR2 is SNEGSKA (reference sequence). This CDR3 has 14 residues. Trimming shortened V by 4 bases and J by 0 bases, and 13 bases separated the two germline ends. The DNA of the CDR3 is TGCAGTGCTACTTGGACGCTCAGCTCCTACGAGCAGTACTTC. Protein sequence: CSATWTLSSYEQYF.

V is TRBV20-1 and J is TRBJ2-2; D possibly corresponds to TRBD1 (7 bases). The CDR3 length is 15 residues. Trimming took off 3 bases at V and 4 bases at J, with 15 bases between the two ends. Germline lookup yields CDR1 DFQATT and CDR2 SNEGSKA (reference sequence). CDR3 bases: TGCAGTGCTAGGGAGGGGGCACTGGGCACCGGGGAGCTGTTTTTT. Amino acid sequence: CSAREGALGTGELFF.

The chain combines TRBV5-5 with TRBJ2-4; 9 bases agree with TRBD1. J was trimmed by 1 base and V by 3 bases; bases with no gene match: 8. Germline values: CDR1 SGHKS, CDR2 YYEKEE (reference sequence). The CDR3 consists of 17 residues. The CDR3, as DNA: TGTGCCAGCAGCTCGGTCGGGACAGGGATTGCCAAAAACATTCAGTACTTC. This translates into CASSSVGTGIAKNIQYF.

This clonotype was observed a few times. This rearrangement joins TRBV29-1 to TRBJ2-2, with D perhaps TRBD1 or TRBD2 (5 bases each). Germline CDR1 is SQVTM and CDR2 is ANQGSEA. V lost 6 bases and J lost 6, with 17 bases in between. The CDR3 is made up of 14 amino acids. CDR3 coding DNA: TGCAGCGTACCGGGACCCGATCCATCCGGGGAGCTGTTTTTT. This codes for CSVPGPDPSGELFF.

This clonotype was counted between two and nine times. The CDR3 region is CSVRAPSKTQYF. DNA for the CDR3: TGCAGCGTTAGGGCTCCCTCGAAGACCCAGTACTTC. This chain connects TRBV29-1 to TRBJ2-5; no firm D call. In germline, CDR1 is SQVTM, CDR2 ANQGSEA. This CDR3 contains 12 residues. Trimming removed 5 bases from V and 6 bases from J, with 13 bases in between.

In this sample, this clonotype turned up once. The chain joins TRBV15 to TRBJ2-5; 7 nucleotides align to TRBD1. The germline gives CDR1 LNHNV, CDR2 YYDKDF (reference sequence). With 3 bases clipped from V and 1 base from J, the junction kept 2 bases outside the gene matches. The CDR3 is 14 amino acids. CDR3 coding DNA: TGTGCCACCAGCAGTGACAGGGTCCAAGAGACCCAGTACTTC. This translates into CATSSDRVQETQYF.

There are a few counts of this clonotype. The chain has TRBV5-1 and TRBJ2-1; D not certain. Germline V CDR1 and CDR2: SGHRS, YFSETQ. CDR3 length: 12 amino acids. V gave up 4 bases and J gave up 7 bases, with 9 bases separating them. CDR3 loop: CASSDDFNEQFF. The CDR3 region has the DNA TGCGCCAGCAGCGACGACTTTAATGAGCAGTTCTTC. Filled out from reference TRBV5-1 and TRBJ2-1, the complete variable domain reads KAGVTQTPRYLIKTRGQQVTLSCSPISGHRSVSWYQQTPGQGLQFLFEYFSETQRNKGNFPGRFSGRQFSNSRSEMNVSTLELGDSALYLCASSDDFNEQFFGPGTRLTVL.

At least ten counts were recorded for this clonotype. The chain combines TRBV29-1 with TRBJ2-1; D possibly matches TRBD1 or TRBD2 (5 bases each). Trimming shortened V by 6 bases and J by 2 bases, and 14 bases separated the two germline ends. The germline gives CDR1 SQVTM, CDR2 ANQGSEA. The CDR3 has 14 amino acids. The CDR3 sequence is CSVDRDRTYNEQFF. The CDR3 nucleotides are TGCAGCGTCGATCGGGACCGAACCTACAATGAGCAGTTCTTC.

V usage is TRBV18 and J usage is TRBJ2-7; a possible D gene is TRBD1 (6 bases). CDR1 is KGHSH and CDR2 is LQKENI in the germline V gene. The germline V and J ends were trimmed by 6 bases and 2 bases, with 14 bases remaining between them. CDR3 length: 14 amino acids. The CDR3: CASSPRDKAYEQYF. The DNA for the CDR3 is TGTGCCAGCTCGCCCCGGGACAAAGCCTACGAGCAGTACTTC.

The V and J genes are TRBV5-1 and TRBJ2-7, with D unclear. Germline CDR1 is SGHRS and CDR2 is YFSETQ. This CDR3 region has 15 residues. Deletions cut 0 bases from V and 5 bases from J, with 15 bases between. The CDR3, as DNA: TGCGCCAGCAGCTTGGTTACCTATCCCCTCGACGAGCAGTACTTC. As protein: CASSLVTYPLDEQYF.

The V and J genes are TRBV29-1 and TRBJ2-4, with 8 bases lining up with TRBD2. CDR1 is SQVTM, CDR2 ANQGSEA, per germline. The CDR3 has 17 amino acids. Germline trimming cut 1 base from V and 1 base from J; bases unmatched to any gene: 9. The CDR3 region is CSVEAGGAAVAKNIQYF. The CDR3 coding sequence is TGCAGCGTTGAAGCGGGGGGGGCGGCCGTGGCCAAAAACATTCAGTACTTC.

The chain recombines TRBV28 with TRBJ2-1, with TRBD1 as a possible D gene (5 bases). V lost 4 bases to trimming and J lost 5 bases, with 9 bases between them. The CDR3 is made up of 13 amino acids. Germline CDR1 MDHEN, CDR2 SYDVKM. CDR3 DNA: TGTGCCAGCAGTTCCCCACAGGACAATGAGCAGTTCTTC. Its protein is CASSSPQDNEQFF. Filled out from reference TRBV28 and TRBJ2-1, the complete variable domain reads DVKVTQSSRYLVKRTGEKVFLECVQDMDHENMFWYRQDPGLGLRLIYFSYDVKMKEKGDIPEGYSVSREKKERFSLILESASTNQTSMYLCASSSPQDNEQFFGPGTRLTVL.

This clonotype was seen repeatedly, ten times or more. The rearrangement uses TRBV29-1 and TRBJ2-1; 7 nucleotides match TRBD1. The CDR3 runs 14 residues. The ends lost 7 bases at V and 7 bases at J; junction bases unmatched: 13. CDR1 and CDR2 from the germline V gene are SQVTM and ANQGSEA. CDR3 sequence reads: CSGQARQGGNEQFF. For the CDR3, the DNA is TGCAGCGGTCAAGCGCGACAGGGTGGGAATGAGCAGTTCTTC.